This TCR beta chain derives from a study of cytomegalovirus exposure and HLA in healthy donors. Study results and limitations: When a later analysis compared HLA-associated TCR beta chains with equally common others, the HLA-associated chains turned out to be more clonally expanded and to have lower generation probabilities.

On this clone itself: Its antigen remains unknown.

Trimming left V 7 bases short and J 9 bases short, with 17 bases between. The CDR3 consists of 12 residues. From germline, CDR1 is SGHRS and CDR2 YFSETQ. PCR involved 60 Vbeta and 13 Jbeta primers. Assay: immunoSEQ multiplex PCR; the TCRdb copy retains only in-frame clones and omits some. The data hold around 190,000 clones, with approximately 70% observed a single time. The TCR sequence derives from a woman aged 30 to 39 in good health and CMV-seropositive. The sequencing input was PBMCs. The chain carries TRBV5-1 and TRBJ2-7; tentatively, D is TRBD2 (6 bases). The DNA of the CDR3 is TGCGCCAGCGCGGACGGGGGTCGATGGCAGTACTTC. Residues: CASADGGRWQYF. The full variable domain, with the rest looked up from reference TRBV5-1 and TRBJ2-7, is KAGVTQTPRYLIKTRGQQVTLSCSPISGHRSVSWYQQTPGQGLQFLFEYFSETQRNKGNFPGRFSGRQFSNSRSEMNVSTLELGDSALYLCASADGGRWQYFGPGTRLTVT.